The rows below give T cell receptor beta chains drawn from one sample of a study of blood T cell repertoires in COVID-19. Method: immunoSEQ multiplex PCR; TCRdb's copy keeps in-frame clones and lacks some. The sample lists about 40,000 clones; roughly 77% were seen once. Specimen: peripheral blood. The origin of the receptors is an elderly man with active or convalescent COVID-19. CDR3s include the opening cysteine and the closing phenylalanine or tryptophan. The D gene is left open where the match is weak. A row's size may be missing; if present it is once, few, many or a size class.

j_call,d_call,clone_size,v_call,cdr3_aa,cdr3_nt
TRBJ2-5,.,.,TRBV5-6,CASSLGLQGVYQETQYF,TGTGCCAGCAGCTTGGGATTACAGGGTGTGTACCAAGAGACCCAGTACTTC
TRBJ2-7,.,.,TRBV6-5,CASSNQGFQQYF,TGTGCCAGCAGTAATCAGGGTTTCCAGCAGTACTTC
TRBJ2-7,.,.,TRBV5-6,CASSYQDSYEQYF,TGTGCCAGCAGCTATCAAGACTCTTACGAGCAGTACTTC
TRBJ2-1,TRBD2,few,TRBV25-1,CASSGTSGSHEQFF,TGTGCCAGCAGTGGGACTAGCGGGAGCCATGAGCAGTTCTTC
TRBJ1-4,.,.,TRBV12-3/TRBV12-4,CASRSGGNEKLFF,TGTGCCAGCAGGTCCGGGGGGAATGAAAAACTGTTTTTT
TRBJ1-6,.,.,TRBV10-3,CAISPDRSRSPLHF,TGTGCCATCAGCCCTGACAGGTCTCGATCACCCCTCCACTTT
TRBJ2-3,.,.,TRBV9,CASSTGSWRSTDTQYF,TGTGCCAGCAGCACAGGTTCCTGGCGGAGCACAGATACGCAGTATTTT
TRBJ2-1,TRBD1,once,TRBV28,CASSPFHRGAGAYNEQFF,TGTGCCAGCAGTCCATTCCACAGGGGCGCAGGGGCCTACAATGAGCAGTTCTTC
TRBJ1-3,.,few,TRBV7-9,CASSPRQSAGNTIYF,TGTGCCAGCAGCCCGAGACAGTCTGCTGGAAACACCATATATTTT
TRBJ2-2,TRBD1,.,TRBV5-1,CASSTGQGATGELFF,TGCGCCAGCAGCACGGGACAGGGGGCTACCGGGGAGCTGTTTTTT
TRBJ1-2,.,once,TRBV24-1,CATRGLDDGYTF,TGTGCCACCAGAGGACTGGATGATGGCTACACCTTC
TRBJ2-6,.,once,TRBV5-1,CASSWGPGGANVLTF,TGCGCCAGCAGCTGGGGGCCCGGTGGGGCCAACGTCCTGACTTTC
TRBJ1-2,TRBD1,.,TRBV7-9,CASSLGAGQFLNYGYTF,TGTGCCAGCAGCTTAGGGGCGGGACAGTTCCTCAACTATGGCTACACCTTC
TRBJ1-6,TRBD1,.,TRBV6-6,CASSPPGTGGGRSPLHF,TGTGCCAGCAGTCCTCCCGGGACAGGGGGCGGTAGGTCACCCCTCCACTTT
TRBJ2-1,TRBD2,.,TRBV5-1,CASSTSGTSGRKQFF,TGCGCCAGCAGCACCTCCGGGACTAGCGGGCGAAAGCAGTTCTTC
TRBJ2-1,TRBD2,.,TRBV24-1,CATSDPLAGGDGEQFF,TGTGCCACCAGTGATCCACTAGCGGGAGGAGATGGTGAGCAGTTCTTC
TRBJ1-4,TRBD1,.,TRBV5-1,CASSLTGTGGEKLFF,TGCGCCAGCAGCTTAACCGGGACAGGGGGTGAAAAACTGTTTTTT
TRBJ2-1,TRBD2,.,TRBV28,CASSFSGGYNEQFF,TGTGCCAGCAGTTTTAGCGGGGGGTACAATGAGCAGTTCTTC